This T cell receptor (beta chain) was recorded in a study of control samples from healthy donors and cancer patients. TCRdb keeps only in-frame clones here, not all; method: immunoSEQ multiplex PCR. The table records about 140,000 clones, more than 90% of them present only once. Germline-derived CDR1 and CDR2 are LGHDT and YNNKEL (reference sequence). This CDR3 spans 15 amino acids. V was pared by 0 bases and J by 3 bases, with 10 bases between. The chain links TRBV3-1 (or the pseudogene TRBV3-2) to TRBJ2-3; tentative D call: TRBD2 (5 bases). Input material: blood. This TCR was recovered from a man under 40 in good health. The CDR3 loop is CASSQDPLGTDTQYF. CDR3 DNA sequence: TGTGCCAGCAGCCAAGATCCACTAGGAACAGATACGCAGTATTTT.